This TCR beta chain was found in a study of blood T cell repertoires in COVID-19 (dated by TCRdb to 2020 to 2022). Regarding the research as a whole: The collaborator samples originated in the United States, Italy and Spain and spanned the acute and convalescent phases of COVID-19. The material from the prospective study consisted of cDNA or gDNA derived from T cells, B-cell-depleted T cells, or PBMCs. The dataset comprised deeply sampled blood TCRbeta repertoires from subjects exposed to, actively infected with, or recovered from COVID-19. The sample metadata nearly always contained a de-identified subject ID, COVID-19 status, age in years and sex. The repertoires were released in a freely available public database intended as a resource for research on the immune response to SARS-CoV-2. Where available, HLA class I and class II types were taken from metadata supplied by the sample provider and were not determined by assay-based typing. The samples were drawn from the first 160 participants of the ongoing ImmuneRACE study and from over a thousand subjects provided by 6 global collaborators.

Broad study findings and their caveats: Clinical and demographic metadata were provided uncurated, with the amount varying by source and participant.

The immunoSEQ Assay, a bias-controlled multiplex PCR, was used to amplify TCRbeta CDR3 regions from genomic DNA. On the authors' methods: The number of nucleated cells in each sample was estimated by amplification of reference gene primers within the assay. To quantify the absolute abundance of each unique TCRbeta CDR3 rearrangement, sequence reads were collapsed and filtered. For each sample, productive Simpson clonality was calculated by taking the square root of Simpson's diversity index across productive rearrangements. Drawn from immuneACCESS, this table holds only the in-frame rearrangements with V and J called that TCRdb kept. Clones are partly lost; checked studies trace under half to an unresolved V gene and leave the rest unexplained. Clonal size and the V and J genes are those of that table, whereas D and trimming came from the DNA. This sample is represented by 190,000 or so clones; more than 85% of them were singletons. The ten largest clones add up to less than 3% of the sample.

CDR1 and CDR2 are read off the germline V gene as LGHNA and YNFKEQ. V is reduced by 4 bases and J by 1 base, leaving a spacing of 14 bases between them. Its CDR3 holds 15 amino acids, cysteine through phenylalanine. The sequence is cut down to CDR3 DNA, 45 bases in frame from base 1. The collaborating institutions used their own protocols to collect whole blood in K2EDTA tubes. For TCRbeta analysis, collaborators shipped samples as frozen whole blood, isolated PBMCs, or DNA extracted from either of those sample types. This clone has just a few counts. Its antigen is currently not known. It has no much larger one-base neighbor in the sample; base qualities were not kept.

This TCR derives from a middle-aged man with active or convalescent COVID-19. The specimen sequenced was peripheral blood. This chain is built from TRBV4-2 and TRBJ2-7, and TRBD1 may be the D gene, going by 7 matching bases. The CDR3 corresponds to CASSPEQGTSYEQYF. The bases read TGTGCCAGCAGCCCCGAACAGGGGACTTCCTACGAGCAGTACTTC.